This T cell receptor beta chain was documented in a study of cytomegalovirus exposure and HLA in healthy donors. Concerning this clone itself: Its matching antigen is unknown.

Trimming removed 5 bases from V and 3 bases from J; junction bases left unmatched: 3. There are 14 residues in the CDR3. CDR1 and CDR2 (germline): MGHDK, SYGVNS. Study-wide results and limits: According to a later analysis, TCR clusters from the first cohort tended to co-occur in the roughly 110 validation repertoires.

Profiling relied on immunoSEQ multiplex PCR, and the TCRdb table lists in-frame clones only, not all of them. Altogether roughly 100,000 clones are present, roughly nine tenths being singletons, with the ten largest covering 1.5% to 2%. The sample consisted of PBMCs. This clonotype was sampled from a woman aged 18-29 years in good health and CMV-seropositive. V and J are TRBV25-1 and TRBJ2-2; 7 nucleotides match TRBD2. The CDR3 loop is CASSRGGDTGELFF. In DNA, the CDR3 is TGTGCCAGCAGTCGCGGGGGAGACACCGGGGAGCTGTTTTTT. The full variable domain, its missing parts supplied by reference TRBV25-1 and TRBJ2-2, is EADIYQTPRYLVIGTGKKITLECSQTMGHDKMYWYQQDPGMELHLIHYSYGVNSTEKGDLSSESTVSRIRTEHFPLTLESARPSHTSQYLCASSRGGDTGELFFGEGSRLTVL.